This T cell receptor (beta chain) is from a study of T cells in Graves' hyperthyroidism and ophthalmopathy. General observations from the study: Blood held most thyroid clonotypes expanded above 0.001 frequency.

The CDR3 runs 14 residues. The V segment lost 6 bases and the J segment 2 bases; nucleotides outside the gene matches: 6. Germline CDR1 reads MNHNS; CDR2 reads SASEGT. Authors of the study amplified TCR beta CDR3 regions from RNA transcripts. HTBI primers drove first-round RT-PCR of the TCR CDR3. TCRdb reprocessed the multiplex PCR reads via MiXCR and lists one record per CDR3 protein. Among a few hundred thousand distinct CDR3 sequences, less than 15% were seen once, and the ten largest hold roughly 20%. When hyperthyroidism was first diagnosed, the blood sample was taken, preceding any ophthalmopathy symptoms. This clonotype was counted ten times or more. Its specificity is unknown.

The sequencing input was blood. The gene calls are TRBV6-1 and TRBJ1-1; 7 nucleotides match TRBD1. This receptor was identified in a man younger than 40 with Graves' hyperthyroidism that later progressed to Graves' ophthalmopathy. The CDR3 DNA follows: TGTGCCAGCAGGCAACAGGGGTTCAACACTGAAGCTTTCTTT. This gives the protein CASRQQGFNTEAFF.